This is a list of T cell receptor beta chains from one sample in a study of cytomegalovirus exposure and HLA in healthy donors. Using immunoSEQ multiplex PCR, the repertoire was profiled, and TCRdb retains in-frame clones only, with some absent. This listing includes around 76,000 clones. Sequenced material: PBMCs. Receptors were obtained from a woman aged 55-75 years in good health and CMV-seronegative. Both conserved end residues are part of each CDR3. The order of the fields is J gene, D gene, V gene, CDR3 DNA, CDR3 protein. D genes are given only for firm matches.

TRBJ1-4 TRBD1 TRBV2 TGTGCCAGCAGTCCGGACAGGGATAGCGAAAAACTGTTTTTT CASSPDRDSEKLFF
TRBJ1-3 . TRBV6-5 TGTGCCAGCAGTCGCCTAGCCTCTGGAAACACCATATATTTT CASSRLASGNTIYF
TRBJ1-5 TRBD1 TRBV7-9 TGTGCCAGCAGCTTAGGGGACAGGCCTAGCAATCAGCCCCAGCATTTT CASSLGDRPSNQPQHF
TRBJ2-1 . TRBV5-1 TGCGCCAGCAGCTTACTCCTCCGAGCGGAGGACTACAATGAGCAGTTCTTC CASSLLLRAEDYNEQFF
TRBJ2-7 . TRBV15 TGTGCCACACGACAGCCTCCGGCCTACGAGCAGTACTTC CATRQPPAYEQYF
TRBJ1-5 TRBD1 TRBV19 TGTGCCAGTAGTAAAGGACAGGGACGCGGGTCACAGCCCCAGCATTTT CASSKGQGRGSQPQHF
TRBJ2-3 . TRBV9 TGTGCCAGCAGCCAACGAGGGGGGAGCGGACTAGGGACGCAGTATTTT CASSQRGGSGLGTQYF
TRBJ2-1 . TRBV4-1 TGCGCCAGCAGCCAAGTCCTTCTAGGATACGCCAACTTCTTC CASSQVLLGYANFF
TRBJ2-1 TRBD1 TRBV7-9 TGTGCCAGCAGCAACCGGGACAGCTACAATGAGCAGTTCTTC CASSNRDSYNEQFF
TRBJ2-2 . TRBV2 TGTGCCAGCAGCGATGACAGGTTTTGGGAGCTGTTTTTT CASSDDRFWELFF
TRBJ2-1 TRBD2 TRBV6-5 TGTGCCAGCAGTTACTCCCCAGCGGGAGGACATGAGCAGTTCTTC CASSYSPAGGHEQFF
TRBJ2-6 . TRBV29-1 TGCAGCGTTGCAGGGAATGGGGCCAACGTCCTGACTTTC CSVAGNGANVLTF
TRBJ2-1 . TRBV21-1 TGTGCCAGCACCCTGGGACAGGGACAAGACAATGAGCAGTTCTTC CASTLGQGQDNEQFF
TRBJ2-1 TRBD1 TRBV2 TGTGCCAGCACCTCACGGACAGGGACGGATGAGCAGTTCTTC CASTSRTGTDEQFF
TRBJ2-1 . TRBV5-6 TGTGCCAGCAGCTTGGCGGCGGCCAGCTCCTACAATGAGCAGTTCTTC CASSLAAASSYNEQFF
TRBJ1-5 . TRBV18 TGTGCCAGCTCAAACATCCCAGGCGAAGGGGATCAGCCCCAGCATTTT CASSNIPGEGDQPQHF
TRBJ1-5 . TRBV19 TGTGCCAGTAGTCCCGGTACCAATCAGCCCCAGCATTTT CASSPGTNQPQHF
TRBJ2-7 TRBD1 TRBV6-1 TGTGCCAGCACCCGGACAGGGGATTTCAGCGAGCAGTACTTC CASTRTGDFSEQYF
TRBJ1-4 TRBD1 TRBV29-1 TGCAGCGTTGGGCAAACGACAGGGCGTAATGAAAAACTGTTTTTT CSVGQTTGRNEKLFF
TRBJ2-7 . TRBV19 TGTGCCAGTAGTATAGGTGCAGAAGACTACGAGCAGTACTTC CASSIGAEDYEQYF
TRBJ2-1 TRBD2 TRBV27 TGTGCCAGCAGTCCAAGAGTAGCGGGACTTGGGGGGGGCACCTACAATGAGCAGTTCTTC CASSPRVAGLGGGTYNEQFF
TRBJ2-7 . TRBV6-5 TGTGCCAGCAGTTACTCATTCCAGGTAAACGAGCAGTACTTC CASSYSFQVNEQYF
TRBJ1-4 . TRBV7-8 TGTGCCAGCAGCTTAGTTGGCCACCTTAATGAAAAACTGTTTTTT CASSLVGHLNEKLFF
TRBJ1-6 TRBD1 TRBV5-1 TGCGCCAGCAGCCCCGATCCCGGGACAGGGATCGATTCACCCCTCCACTTT CASSPDPGTGIDSPLHF
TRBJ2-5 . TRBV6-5 TGTGCCAGCAGTTACTCTTGGGGGCGCGAAGAGACCCAGTACTTC CASSYSWGREETQYF
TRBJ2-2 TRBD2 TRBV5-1 TGCGCCAGCAGCTTGGTGTTAGCGGGAGGGCCGGGCACCGGGGAGCTGTTTTTT CASSLVLAGGPGTGELFF